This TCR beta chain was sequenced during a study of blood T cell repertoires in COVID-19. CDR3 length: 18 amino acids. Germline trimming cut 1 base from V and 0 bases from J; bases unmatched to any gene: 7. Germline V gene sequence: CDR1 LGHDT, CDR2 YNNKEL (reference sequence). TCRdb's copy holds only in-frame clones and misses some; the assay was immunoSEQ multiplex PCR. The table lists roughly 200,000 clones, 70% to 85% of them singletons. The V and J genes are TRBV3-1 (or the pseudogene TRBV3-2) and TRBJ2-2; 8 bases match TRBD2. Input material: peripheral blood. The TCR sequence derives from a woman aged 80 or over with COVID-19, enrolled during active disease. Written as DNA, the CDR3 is TGTGCCAGCAGCCAAGTTCAAGCGGGGGCCTCGAACACCGGGGAGCTGTTTTTT. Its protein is CASSQVQAGASNTGELFF.